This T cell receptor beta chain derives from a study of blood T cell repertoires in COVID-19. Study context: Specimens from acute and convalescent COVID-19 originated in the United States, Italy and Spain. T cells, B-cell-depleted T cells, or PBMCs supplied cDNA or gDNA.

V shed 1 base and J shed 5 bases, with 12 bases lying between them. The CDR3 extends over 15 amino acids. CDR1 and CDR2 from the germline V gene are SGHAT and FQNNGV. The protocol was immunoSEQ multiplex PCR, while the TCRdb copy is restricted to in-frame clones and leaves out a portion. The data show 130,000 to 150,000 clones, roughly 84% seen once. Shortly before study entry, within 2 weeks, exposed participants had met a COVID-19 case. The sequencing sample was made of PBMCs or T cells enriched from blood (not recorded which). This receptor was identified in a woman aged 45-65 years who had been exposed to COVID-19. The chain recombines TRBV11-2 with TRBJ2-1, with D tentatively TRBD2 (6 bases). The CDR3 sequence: CASSLVAGTDNEQFF. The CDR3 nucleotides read TGTGCCAGCAGCTTAGTGGCGGGGACCGACAATGAGCAGTTCTTC.